This T cell receptor beta chain was retrieved from a study of control samples from healthy donors and cancer patients. CDR1 is KGHSH, CDR2 LQKENI, per germline. Trimming removed 2 bases at V and 6 bases at J, with 10 bases between. This CDR3 is 13 amino acids long. Libraries were prepared by immunoSEQ multiplex PCR; TCRdb keeps only in-frame clonotypes and omits some of them. In the table there are about 110,000 clones, over 75% of which are singletons. This rearrangement joins TRBV18 to TRBJ1-2; D is unclear. This clonotype was obtained from a human donor in good health. The donor label of this sample is uncertain. Input material: blood. The CDR3 loop reads CASSPISGNGYTF. CDR3 bases: TGTGCCAGCTCACCAATTTCGGGGAATGGCTACACCTTC.